This paragraph reports one T cell receptor (beta chain). Participants were placed into cohorts based on the clinical history they reported. People in the exposed group encountered a COVID-19 case within 2 weeks before entering the study. This sample is part of a study of blood T cell repertoires in COVID-19. Turning to the study itself: Specimens from acute and convalescent COVID-19 originated in the United States, Italy and Spain.

The CDR3 loop spans 14 amino acids. J was trimmed by 0 bases and V by 4 bases; bases with no gene match: 2. The germline V gene has CDR1 WSHSY and CDR2 SAAADI. Sequencing used immunoSEQ multiplex PCR; TCRdb keeps in-frame clones, though not all of them. The table includes roughly 200,000 clones, roughly 90% detected once. Sequenced input: PBMCs or T cells enriched from blood (not recorded which). This receptor was taken from a woman aged 25 to 39 who had been exposed to COVID-19. The chain recombines TRBV10-2 with TRBJ1-1, with 7 bases identical to TRBD1. The DNA for the CDR3 is TGCGCCAGCAGTGCGGACAGGCTGAACACTGAAGCTTTCTTT. Protein product: CASSADRLNTEAFF.